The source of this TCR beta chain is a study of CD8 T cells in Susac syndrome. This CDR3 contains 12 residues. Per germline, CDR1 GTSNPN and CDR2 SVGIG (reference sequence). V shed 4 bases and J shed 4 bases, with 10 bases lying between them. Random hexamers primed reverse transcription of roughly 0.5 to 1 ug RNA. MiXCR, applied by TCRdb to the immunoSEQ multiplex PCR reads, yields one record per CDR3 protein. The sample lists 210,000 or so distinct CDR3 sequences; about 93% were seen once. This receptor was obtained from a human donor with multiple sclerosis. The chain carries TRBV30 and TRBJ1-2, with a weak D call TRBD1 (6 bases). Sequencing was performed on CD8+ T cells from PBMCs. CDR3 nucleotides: TGTGCCTGGACACAGGGTGCCTATGGCTACACCTTC. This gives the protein CAWTQGAYGYTF.